This T cell receptor (beta chain) came from a study of T cell responses to AZD1222 COVID-19 vaccine. Notes on the study in general: Only six AZD1222 recipients tested seropositive at baseline.

This clone was seen a handful of times. Its antigen remains unidentified. The CDR3 contains 15 residues. CDR1 is MRHNA, CDR2 SNTAGT, per germline. Trimming took 0 bases from V and 4 from J; bases not matched to a gene: 1. Method: immunoSEQ multiplex PCR; TCRdb's copy keeps in-frame clones and lacks some. The sample has 70,000 to 100,000 clones; 70% to 90% are singletons. This TCR came from an adult who received the AZD1222 COVID-19 vaccine. The material was peripheral blood, obtained 28 days after the second AZD1222 dose. The V gene is TRBV6-4, the J gene TRBJ2-3; the match to TRBD1 covers 10 bases. The CDR3 region has the DNA TGTGCCAGCAGTGACTCGGGACAGGGGTCAGATACGCAGTATTTT. It encodes CASSDSGQGSDTQYF.